This entry lists 32 T cell receptor beta chains sequenced from one sample in a study of T cells after yellow fever vaccination. TCRdb itself ran the 5' RACE reads through MiXCR, one entry per CDR3 protein. Altogether about 69,000 distinct CDR3 sequences are present, around 6.2% being singletons, with the ten largest covering more than 2%. The sequencing used CD4+ T cells sorted from PBMCs, collected roughly 15 days after the first yellow fever vaccination. The receptors here all came from a man between 18 and 29 years old who received the YFV17D yellow fever vaccine.

This clonotype was seen ten or more times. The J gene is TRBJ1-5, the V gene TRBV6-5, with 7 bases fitting TRBD1. After removal of 0 bases from V and 0 bases from J, the junction contained 5 bases not matched to a gene. This CDR3 is built from 17 residues. Germline V gene data show CDR1 as MNHEY and CDR2 as SVGAGI. This chain's CDR3 is CASSYSGTAYSNQPQHF. The DNA for the CDR3 is TGTGCCAGCAGTTACTCTGGGACAGCTTATAGCAATCAGCCCCAGCATTTT.

This clonotype was seen many times. The J gene is TRBJ2-5, the V gene TRBV9; D is perhaps TRBD2 (5 bases). V lost 2 bases, J lost 5 bases, and 16 bases lay in between. CDR1 is SGDLS, CDR2 YYNGEE, per germline. The CDR3 contains 15 residues. The CDR3 sequence is CASSVAGWARETQYF. DNA for the CDR3: TGTGCCAGCAGCGTCGCGGGTTGGGCTCGGGAGACCCAGTACTTC.

This clonotype was found many times. The V and J genes are TRBV18 and TRBJ2-5; 9 bases line up with TRBD2. After removal of 4 bases from V and 2 bases from J, the junction contained 2 bases not matched to a gene. The CDR3 sequence is 14 residues long. From germline, CDR1 is KGHSH and CDR2 LQKENI. The CDR3, as DNA: TGTGCCAGCTCACGAGCGGGGGGACAAGAGACCCAGTACTTC. It encodes CASSRAGGQETQYF.

This clonotype was counted only a few times. This chain links TRBV7-2 with TRBJ1-4; D remains unclear. The germline V and J ends were trimmed by 3 bases and 0 bases, with 8 bases remaining between them. The CDR3 totals 15 residues. CDR1 and CDR2 from the germline V gene are SGHTA and FQGNSA. CDR3 coding DNA: TGTGCCAGCAGCTTGACCCCGGCAACTAATGAAAAACTGTTTTTT. Translation: CASSLTPATNEKLFF.

Ten or more counts support this clonotype. V and J are TRBV6-5 and TRBJ2-7, with D possibly being TRBD1 or TRBD2 (5 bases each). V dropped 6 bases and J dropped 6 bases, with 12 bases sitting between them. Germline CDR1 is MNHEY and CDR2 is SVGAGI. The CDR3 consists of 12 residues. The CDR3 sequence: CASSSGGGEQYV. The CDR3 DNA is TGTGCCAGCAGCTCTGGGGGTGGCGAGCAGTACGTC.

This chain uses TRBV5-6 with TRBJ2-5; 9 bases are a match to TRBD1. V shed 4 bases, J shed 5 bases, and the junction held 6 bases outside the gene matches. Germline-derived CDR1 and CDR2 are SGHDT and YYEEEE. This CDR3 is 14 amino acids long. The CDR3: CASSRGQGWETQYF. The CDR3 coding sequence is TGTGCCAGCAGCCGGGGACAGGGTTGGGAGACCCAGTACTTC.

This clonotype has at least ten counts. This chain uses TRBV7-2 with TRBJ1-1; D is unclear. Germline CDR1 SGHTA, CDR2 FQGNSA. V shed 2 bases and J shed 4 bases, with 11 bases lying between them. The CDR3 sequence is 14 residues long. This chain's CDR3 is CASSLRGASTEAFF. The CDR3 DNA sequence: TGTGCCAGCAGCTTACGGGGTGCGAGCACTGAAGCTTTCTTT.

This clonotype showed up just a few times. CDR3: CSAQRGVYNEQFF. The DNA for the CDR3 is TGCAGTGCACAGCGGGGGGTCTACAATGAGCAGTTCTTC. The chain carries TRBV20-1 and TRBJ2-1, with TRBD2 identical over 9 bases. Unmatched junction bases numbered 3, after V lost 6 bases and J lost 3 bases. Looked up from germline, CDR1 is DFQATT and CDR2 is SNEGSKA (reference sequence). The CDR3 contains 13 residues.

This clonotype was detected a few times. V is TRBV19 and J is TRBJ2-1; TRBD2 agrees at 16 bases. With 4 bases clipped from V and 4 bases from J, the junction kept 7 bases outside the gene matches. The germline CDR1 and CDR2 sequences are LNHDA and SQIVND (reference sequence). The CDR3 contains 18 residues. The CDR3 DNA reads as TGTGCCAGTAGTAGGGGGACTAGCGGGGGGGCTCCATACAATGAGCAGTTCTTC. The encoded protein is CASSRGTSGGAPYNEQFF.

This clonotype was counted ten times or more. This rearrangement joins TRBV20-1 to TRBJ2-3, with 9 bases identical to TRBD1. This CDR3 has 16 residues. CDR1 is DFQATT and CDR2 is SNEGSKA in the germline V gene (reference sequence). Unmatched junction bases numbered 5, after V lost 0 bases and J lost 1 base. The CDR3 nucleotides read TGCAGTGCTAGAGAACCAACAGGGGGCCGCACAGATACGCAGTATTTT. It specifies CSAREPTGGRTDTQYF.

This clonotype showed up many times. This chain uses TRBV20-1 with TRBJ2-1; 9 bases align to TRBD2. J lost 9 bases, V lost 5 bases, and 8 bases had no gene match. From germline, CDR1 is DFQATT and CDR2 SNEGSKA (reference sequence). The CDR3 totals 13 residues. CDR3 residues: CSAFRLAGTEQFF. The CDR3 coding sequence is TGCAGTGCTTTCCGGCTAGCGGGGACTGAGCAGTTCTTC.

The chain recombines TRBV20-1 with TRBJ2-1, with 16 bases aligning to TRBD2. This CDR3 region has 16 residues. The germline V gene has CDR1 DFQATT and CDR2 SNEGSKA (reference sequence). The V gene end was trimmed by 6 bases and the J gene end by 4 bases; junction bases not matched to a gene: 6. The CDR3 DNA is TGCAGTGCCGTCGGGACTAGCGGGGGGGCATACAATGAGCAGTTCTTC. It is translated as CSAVGTSGGAYNEQFF.

This clonotype was counted many times. This chain uses TRBV4-3 with TRBJ1-2; 10 nucleotides agree with TRBD1. After removal of 1 base from V and 5 bases from J, the junction contained 4 bases not matched to a gene. Germline V lookup: CDR1 LGHNA, CDR2 YSLEER. The CDR3 is made up of 15 amino acids. The CDR3 nucleotides read TGCGCCAGCAGCCAAGGGGGGACAGGGGCGTATGGCTACACCTTC. Its translation is CASSQGGTGAYGYTF.

The sample holds many counts of this clonotype. The chain combines TRBV6-2 or TRBV6-3 with TRBJ2-1; 8 nucleotides match TRBD2. Per the germline V gene, CDR1 is MNHEY and CDR2 is SVGEGT. CDR3 size: 15 residues. V dropped 6 bases and J dropped 2; count of bases not matched to a gene: 6. The CDR3 DNA follows: TGTGCCAGCAGCTACGGGGGGGGGACCTACAATGAGCAGTTCTTC. It encodes CASSYGGGTYNEQFF.

In this sample, this clonotype turned up many times. The genes are TRBV9 and TRBJ1-2; D not certain. Trimming took off 3 bases at V and 1 base at J, with 1 base between the two ends. This CDR3 spans 11 amino acids. Germline V lookup: CDR1 SGDLS, CDR2 YYNGEE. DNA of the CDR3: TGTGCCAGCAGCGATAACTATGGCTACACCTTC. Residues: CASSDNYGYTF.

Ten or more counts support this clonotype. J is TRBJ2-3 and V is TRBV10-3; 9 bases agree with TRBD1. With 0 bases clipped from V and 8 bases from J, the junction kept 12 bases outside the gene matches. Germline CDR1 is ENHRY and CDR2 is SYGVKD. This CDR3 has 17 amino acids. The CDR3 protein is CAISESMGQGGGGTQYF. The CDR3 DNA is TGTGCCATCAGTGAGTCGATGGGACAGGGAGGAGGCGGTACGCAGTATTTT.

This clonotype was seen repeatedly, ten times or more. This chain connects TRBV12-3 or TRBV12-4 to TRBJ2-6; perhaps TRBD1 as D (6 bases). The CDR3 has 15 residues. V was trimmed by 8 bases and J by 0 bases, leaving 11 bases between them. The DNA for the CDR3 is TGTGCCAGCGGGGGCGTCGACTCTGGGGCCAACGTCCTGACTTTC. It yields the protein CASGGVDSGANVLTF.

This clonotype was detected ten times or more. The gene calls are TRBV7-2 and TRBJ1-2; the D is unclear. V dropped 4 bases and J dropped 2 bases, with 8 bases sitting between them. The CDR3 runs 13 residues. Germline V gives CDR1 SGHTA, CDR2 FQGNSA. The CDR3 loop reads CASSSGRNYGYTF. The CDR3 nucleotides read TGTGCCAGCAGCTCGGGCAGAAACTATGGCTACACCTTC.

This clonotype occurred many times. The chain is built from TRBV11-2 and TRBJ2-7, with D maybe TRBD1 (5 bases). Germline CDR1 reads SGHAT; CDR2 reads FQNNGV. The CDR3 sequence is 12 residues long. V lost 4 bases, J lost 4 bases, and 8 bases lay in between. CDR3 residues: CASSSRVYEQYF. CDR3 nucleotide sequence: TGTGCCAGCAGCTCCAGGGTTTACGAGCAGTACTTC.

This clonotype occurred many times. V is TRBV20-1 and J is TRBJ2-3, with D unresolved. The length of the CDR3 is 11 residues. CDR1 and CDR2 from the germline V gene are DFQATT and SNEGSKA (reference sequence). The V end was cut by 6 bases, the J end by 5 bases, with 9 bases between. The CDR3 nucleotides are TGCAGTGCAGGCCTAGGAGATACGCAGTATTTT. Translated: CSAGLGDTQYF.

A remark on this clonotype: A much larger clonotype is one base distant, so this may be a read error. The CDR3 bases are TGCGCCAGCACTCAATCGTCCCCGGAAGGGGGTGATTTAGATACGCAGTATTTT. Protein sequence: CASTQSSPEGGDLDTQYF. The rearrangement joins TRBV23-1 to TRBJ2-3; a possible D gene is TRBD1 (6 bases). TRBV23-1 is reported as an ORF; its role is uncertain. The CDR3 is 18 residues long.

This clonotype has ten or more counts. The V and J genes are TRBV6-2 or TRBV6-3 and TRBJ2-7, with D tentatively TRBD2 (5 bases). Trimming took 4 bases from V and 6 from J, leaving 7 bases between them. Germline values: CDR1 MNHEY, CDR2 SVGEGT. The CDR3 totals 11 residues. The CDR3, as DNA: TGTGCCAGCAGTTGGGAGCCCGAGCAGTACGTC. Its translation: CASSWEPEQYV.

The rearrangement links TRBV7-3 to TRBJ2-5; no definite D call. Per the germline V gene, CDR1 is SGHTA and CDR2 is FQGTGA. CDR3 length: 13 amino acids. Deletions cut 1 base from V and 5 bases from J, with 8 bases between. The CDR3 bases are TGTGCCAGCAGCTTAAAAGGATTTGAGACCCAGTACTTC. This encodes CASSLKGFETQYF.

Regarding this clonotype: A much larger clonotype is one base distant, so this may be a read error. The chain employs TRBV4-1 and TRBJ1-2, with a weak D call TRBD1 (6 bases). The CDR3 extends over 15 amino acids. Germline lookup yields CDR1 MGHRA and CDR2 YSYEKL. The CDR3: CASSQERGGSYGFTF. CDR3 sequence (DNA): TGCGCCAGCAGCCAAGAAAGGGGGGGGTCCTATGGCTTCACCTTC.

The table lists this clonotype with many counts. This rearrangement joins TRBV12-3 or TRBV12-4 to TRBJ2-5; D uncertain. The length of the CDR3 is 12 residues. V gave up 7 bases and J gave up 5 bases, with 11 bases separating them. CDR3 region: CASKGPGETQYF. In nucleotides, the CDR3 is TGTGCCAGCAAAGGCCCTGGGGAGACCCAGTACTTC.

This clonotype was counted at least ten times. The chain is built from TRBV7-6 and TRBJ1-2; tentatively, D is TRBD1 (6 bases). Germline CDR1 SGHVS, CDR2 FNYEAQ. Trimming took 1 base from V and 2 from J, leaving 14 bases between them. The CDR3 covers 16 residues. CDR3 protein: CASSLDPQGRNYGYTF. CDR3 bases: TGTGCCAGCAGCTTAGACCCTCAGGGGCGGAACTATGGCTACACCTTC.

This clonotype was seen at least ten times. V and J are TRBV7-2 and TRBJ1-5; 10 bases line up with TRBD1. The junction had 10 bases not matched to a gene; V was cut back by 4 bases and J by 7 bases. The CDR3 loop spans 16 amino acids. CDR1 SGHTA and CDR2 FQGNSA come from the germline V gene. CDR3 protein: CASSSGDRGRGQPQHF. The CDR3 DNA is TGTGCCAGCAGCTCGGGGGACAGGGGACGGGGCCAGCCCCAGCATTTT. Variable domain in full (rest from reference TRBV7-2 and TRBJ1-5): GAGVSQSPSNKVTEKGKDVELRCDPISGHTALYWYRQSLGQGLEFLIYFQGNSAPDKSGLPSDRFSAERTGGSVSTLTIQRTQQEDSAVYLCASSSGDRGRGQPQHFGDGTRLSIL.

This clonotype has at least ten counts. The chain joins TRBV5-4 to TRBJ1-2; TRBD1 is a possible D gene (6 bases). The CDR3 length is 14 residues. Trimming took off 6 bases at V and 8 bases at J, with 20 bases between the two ends. CDR1 SGHNT and CDR2 YYREEE come from the germline V gene (reference sequence). The CDR3: CASISYRGAEGYTF. The CDR3 nucleotides are TGTGCCAGCATCTCTTACCGGGGGGCGGAGGGCTACACCTTC.

This clonotype was detected many times. The V gene is TRBV5-1, the J gene TRBJ2-3, with D perhaps assigned TRBD1 or TRBD2 (5 bases each). V was cut by 4 bases and J by 9 bases, with 15 bases left in between. The CDR3 is made up of 13 amino acids. Looked up from germline, CDR1 is SGHRS and CDR2 is YFSETQ. CDR3 sequence: CASSPRAEGTQYF. In DNA form, the CDR3 reads TGCGCCAGCAGCCCTCGAGCCGAGGGGACGCAGTATTTT.

This clonotype was detected ten times or more. The rearrangement links TRBV6-5 to TRBJ1-1, with 7 bases lining up with TRBD1. CDR1 is MNHEY and CDR2 is SVGAGI in the germline V gene. Trimming removed 8 bases from V and 5 bases from J; junction bases left unmatched: 14. The CDR3 length is 15 residues. Here the CDR3 reads CASWGQRLGVTEAFF. CDR3 DNA: TGTGCCAGCTGGGGACAGAGACTAGGTGTGACTGAAGCTTTCTTT.

This clonotype was seen at least ten times. The V call is TRBV12-3 or TRBV12-4, the J call TRBJ1-4; D call uncertain. CDR3 length: 14 residues. The V gene lost 7 bases and the J gene lost 7 bases, with 16 bases spanning the gap. The CDR3: CASTSQPPSEKLFF. The CDR3 region has the DNA TGTGCCAGCACCTCACAGCCCCCTTCTGAAAAACTGTTTTTT.

Of note for this clonotype: Possible read error: a much larger clone is one base away. The chain recombines TRBV5-1 with TRBJ2-1, with 7 bases matching TRBD1. This CDR3 is built from 14 residues. Germline trimming cut 7 bases from V and 9 bases from J; bases unmatched to any gene: 13. CDR1 is SGHRS, CDR2 YFSETQ, per germline. The CDR3 is CASDRVPGRSEQFF. In DNA form, the CDR3 reads TGCGCCAGCGACAGGGTTCCGGGGCGAAGTGAGCAGTTCTTC.